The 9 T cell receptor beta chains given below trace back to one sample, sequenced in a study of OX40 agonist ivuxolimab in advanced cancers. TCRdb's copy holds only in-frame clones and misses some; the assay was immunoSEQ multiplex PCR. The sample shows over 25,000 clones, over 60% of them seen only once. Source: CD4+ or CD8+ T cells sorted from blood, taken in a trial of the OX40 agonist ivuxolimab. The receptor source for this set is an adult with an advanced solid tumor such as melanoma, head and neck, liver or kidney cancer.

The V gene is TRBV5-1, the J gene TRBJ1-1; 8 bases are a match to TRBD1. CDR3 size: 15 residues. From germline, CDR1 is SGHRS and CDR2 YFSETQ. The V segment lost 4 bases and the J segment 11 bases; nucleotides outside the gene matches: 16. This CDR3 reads CASSTQEAGGENAFF. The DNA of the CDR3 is TGCGCCAGCAGCACCCAGGAGGCAGGGGGCGAAAATGCTTTCTTT.

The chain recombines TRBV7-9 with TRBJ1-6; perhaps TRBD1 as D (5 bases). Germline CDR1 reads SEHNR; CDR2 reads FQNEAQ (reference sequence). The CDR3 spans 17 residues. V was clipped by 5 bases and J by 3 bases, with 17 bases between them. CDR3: CASSRNGGGGYNSPLHF. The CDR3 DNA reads TGTGCCAGCAGCCGAAACGGCGGGGGAGGCTATAATTCACCCCTCCACTTT.

In DNA form, the CDR3 reads TGTGCCAGTAGTACTAGTCCTGGACTGAGCTCCTACAATGAGCAGTTCTTC. It encodes CASSTSPGLSSYNEQFF. This chain joins TRBV19 and TRBJ2-1; D is perhaps TRBD2 (5 bases). This CDR3 is built from 17 residues. V lost 4 bases and J 0 bases, leaving 16 bases between the germline ends. Per germline, CDR1 LNHDA and CDR2 SQIVND (reference sequence).

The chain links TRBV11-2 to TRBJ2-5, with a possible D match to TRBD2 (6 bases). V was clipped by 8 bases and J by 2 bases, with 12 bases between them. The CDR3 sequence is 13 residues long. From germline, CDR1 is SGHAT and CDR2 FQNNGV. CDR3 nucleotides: TGTGCCAGCCAACGCGGGGCACAAGAGACCCAGTACTTC. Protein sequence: CASQRGAQETQYF.

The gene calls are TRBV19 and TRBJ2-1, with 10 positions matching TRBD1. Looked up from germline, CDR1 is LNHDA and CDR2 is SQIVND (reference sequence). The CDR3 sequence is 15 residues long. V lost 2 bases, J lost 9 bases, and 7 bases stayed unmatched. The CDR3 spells CASSIMGQGLGEQFF. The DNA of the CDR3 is TGTGCCAGTAGTATAATGGGACAGGGGCTTGGTGAGCAGTTCTTC. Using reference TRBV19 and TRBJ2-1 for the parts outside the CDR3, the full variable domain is DGGITQSPKYLFRKEGQNVTLSCEQNLNHDAMYWYRQDPGQGLRLIYYSQIVNDFQKGDIAEGYSVSREKKESFPLTVTSAQKNPTAFYLCASSIMGQGLGEQFFGPGTRLTVL.

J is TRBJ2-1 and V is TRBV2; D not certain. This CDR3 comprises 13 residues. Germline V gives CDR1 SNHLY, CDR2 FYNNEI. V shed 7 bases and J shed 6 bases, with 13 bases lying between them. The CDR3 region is CASNDGYGNEQFF. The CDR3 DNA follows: TGTGCCAGCAACGATGGGTACGGCAATGAGCAGTTCTTC.

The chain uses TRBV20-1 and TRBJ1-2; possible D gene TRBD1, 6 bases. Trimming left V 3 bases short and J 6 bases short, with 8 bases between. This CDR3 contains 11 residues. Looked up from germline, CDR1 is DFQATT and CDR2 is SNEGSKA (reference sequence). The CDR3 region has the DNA TGCAGTGCTAGGAGGGGGAATGGCTACACCTTC. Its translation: CSARRGNGYTF.

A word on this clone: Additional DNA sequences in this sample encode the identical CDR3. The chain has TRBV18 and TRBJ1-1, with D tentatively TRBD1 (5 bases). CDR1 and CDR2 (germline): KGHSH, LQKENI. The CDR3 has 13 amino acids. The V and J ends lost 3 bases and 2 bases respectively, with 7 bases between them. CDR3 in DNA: TGTGCCAGCTCACCCCAGGGTAACACTGAAGCTTTCTTT. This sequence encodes CASSPQGNTEAFF.

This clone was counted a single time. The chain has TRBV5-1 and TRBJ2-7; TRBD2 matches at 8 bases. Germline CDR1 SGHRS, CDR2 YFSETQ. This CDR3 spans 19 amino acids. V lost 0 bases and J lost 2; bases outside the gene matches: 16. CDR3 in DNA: TGCGCCAGCAGCTTGGTACAGGCTTCCGGCGGGGGGCCCACCTACGAGCAGTACTTC. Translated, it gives CASSLVQASGGGPTYEQYF.